This TCR beta chain was profiled in a study of breast tumors, draining lymph nodes, adjacent tissues. This CDR3 spans 17 amino acids. Germline V lookup: CDR1 MNHEY, CDR2 SVGEGT. Axillary draining lymph nodes of breast cancer patients supplied the node samples. TCRdb reprocessed the multiplex PCR reads with MiXCR, giving one entry per CDR3 protein. This table holds about 140,000 distinct CDR3 sequences, about 30% found once. This clonotype was counted only a few times. The antigen is unknown. A read error may explain this, as a much larger clone is one base away. Study-wide results and limits: Compared with basal-like, luminal-like tumors shared significantly more repertoire with nontumor tissue.

Source material: axillary lymph node tissue. This chain uses TRBV6-2 or TRBV6-3 with TRBJ1-5, with TRBD1 as a possible D gene (5 bases). The TCR comes from a female donor with breast cancer. Some clones in this sample may be carry-over from other donors' samples. The CDR3 nucleotides are TGTGCCAGCAGTCACTCAGCGGCAGGGCCTGGGGGTCAGCCCCAGCATTTT. This gives the protein CASSHSAAGPGGQPQHF.